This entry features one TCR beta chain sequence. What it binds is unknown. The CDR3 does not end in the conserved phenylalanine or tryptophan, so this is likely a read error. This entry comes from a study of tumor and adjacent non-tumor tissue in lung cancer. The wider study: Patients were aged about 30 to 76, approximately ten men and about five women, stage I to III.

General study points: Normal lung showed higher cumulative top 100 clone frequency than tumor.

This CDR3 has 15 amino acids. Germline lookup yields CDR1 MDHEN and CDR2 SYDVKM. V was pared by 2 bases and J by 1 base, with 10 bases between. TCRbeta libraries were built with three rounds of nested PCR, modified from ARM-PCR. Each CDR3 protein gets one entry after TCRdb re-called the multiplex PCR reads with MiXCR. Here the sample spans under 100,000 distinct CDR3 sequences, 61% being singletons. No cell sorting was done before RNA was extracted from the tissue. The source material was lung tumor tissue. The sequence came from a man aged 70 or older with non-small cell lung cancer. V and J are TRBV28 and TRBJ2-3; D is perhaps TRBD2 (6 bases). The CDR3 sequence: CASSLERRGTDTQYH. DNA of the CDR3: TGTGCCAGCAGTTTAGAGAGGAGGGGCACAGATACGCAGTATCAT.